This entry describes one TCR beta chain. Its antigen is unidentified. These data originate in a study of T cells in Graves' hyperthyroidism and ophthalmopathy. Study-wide results and limits: The authors' 13 V-J model separated ophthalmopathy from stable hyperthyroidism.

J lost 4 bases, V lost 2 bases, and 2 bases had no gene match. The CDR3 extends over 14 amino acids. Germline values: CDR1 SGHVS, CDR2 FNYEAQ. Researchers took RNA transcripts and amplified the TCR beta CDR3 regions from them. A set of HTBI primers served as the primers for a first-round RT-PCR of the TCR CDR3. TCRdb recomputed calls from the multiplex PCR reads with MiXCR, one row per CDR3 protein. The sample records hundreds of thousands of distinct CDR3 sequences, approximately 44% being singletons. Exclusions: uncontrolled infection, other autoimmune disease, pregnancy, lactation. Specimen: peripheral blood or thyroid tissue (not recorded which). The origin of this receptor is a woman under 30 with Graves' hyperthyroidism. The chain has TRBV7-6 and TRBJ1-5; the match to TRBD1 covers 7 bases. CDR3 amino acids: CASSLWDRNQPQHF. The CDR3 DNA follows: TGTGCCAGCAGCTTATGGGACAGAAATCAGCCCCAGCATTTT. The whole variable domain, remainder taken from reference TRBV7-6 and TRBJ1-5, is GAGVSQSPRYKVTKRGQDVALRCDPISGHVSLYWYRQALGQGPEFLTYFNYEAQQDKSGLPNDRFSAERPEGSISTLTIQRTEQRDSAMYRCASSLWDRNQPQHFGDGTRLSIL.